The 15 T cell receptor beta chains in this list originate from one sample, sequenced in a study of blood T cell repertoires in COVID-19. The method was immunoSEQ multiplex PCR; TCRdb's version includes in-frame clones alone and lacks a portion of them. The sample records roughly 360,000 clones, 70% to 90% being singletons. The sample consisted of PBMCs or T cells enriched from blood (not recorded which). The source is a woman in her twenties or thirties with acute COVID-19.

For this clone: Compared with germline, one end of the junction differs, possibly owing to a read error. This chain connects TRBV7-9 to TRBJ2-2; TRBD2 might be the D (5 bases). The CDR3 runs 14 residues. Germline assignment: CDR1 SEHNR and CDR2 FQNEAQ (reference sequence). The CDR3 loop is CVSTGSGDTGELFF. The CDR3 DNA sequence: TGTGTCAGCACTGGGAGCGGCGACACCGGGGAGCTGTTTTTT.

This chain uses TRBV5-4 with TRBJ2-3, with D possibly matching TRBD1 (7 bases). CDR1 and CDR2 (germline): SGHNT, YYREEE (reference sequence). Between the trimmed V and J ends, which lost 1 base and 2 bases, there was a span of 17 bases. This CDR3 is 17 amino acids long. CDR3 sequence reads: CASSLYGGGRFTDTQYF. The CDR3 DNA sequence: TGTGCCAGCAGCTTGTATGGAGGGGGCCGGTTCACAGATACGCAGTATTTT. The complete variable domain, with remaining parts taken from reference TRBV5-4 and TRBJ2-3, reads ETGVTQSPTHLIKTRGQQVTLRCSSQSGHNTVSWYQQALGQGPQFIFQYYREEENGRGNFPPRFSGLQFPNYSSELNVNALELDDSALYLCASSLYGGGRFTDTQYFGPGTRLTVL.

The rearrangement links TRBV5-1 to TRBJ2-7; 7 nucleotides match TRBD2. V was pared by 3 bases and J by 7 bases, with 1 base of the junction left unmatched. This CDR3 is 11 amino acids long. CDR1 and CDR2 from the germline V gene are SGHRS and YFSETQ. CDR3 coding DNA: TGCGCCAGCAGCTGGGAGGGGGAGCAGTACTTC. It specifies CASSWEGEQYF.

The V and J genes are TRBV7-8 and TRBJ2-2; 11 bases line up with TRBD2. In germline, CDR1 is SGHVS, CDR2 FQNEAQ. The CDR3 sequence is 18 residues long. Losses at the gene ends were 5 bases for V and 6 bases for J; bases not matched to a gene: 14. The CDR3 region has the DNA TGTGCCAGCAGCCCTATGGGGCCCTCTAGCGGGGGGCCCGGGGAGCTGTTTTTT. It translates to CASSPMGPSSGGPGELFF.

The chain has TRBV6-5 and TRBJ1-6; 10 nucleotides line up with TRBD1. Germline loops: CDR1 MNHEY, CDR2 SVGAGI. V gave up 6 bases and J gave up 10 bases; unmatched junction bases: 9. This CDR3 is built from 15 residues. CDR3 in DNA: TGTGCCAGCAGAGACAGGGGGCTGTCGACGTCACCCCTCCACTTT. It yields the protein CASRDRGLSTSPLHF.

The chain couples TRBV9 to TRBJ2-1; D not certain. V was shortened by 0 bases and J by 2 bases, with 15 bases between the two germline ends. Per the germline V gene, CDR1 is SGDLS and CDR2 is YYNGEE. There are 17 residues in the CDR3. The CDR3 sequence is CASSVDSLPSPYNEQFF. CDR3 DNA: TGTGCCAGCAGCGTAGATAGCCTTCCAAGCCCCTACAATGAGCAGTTCTTC.

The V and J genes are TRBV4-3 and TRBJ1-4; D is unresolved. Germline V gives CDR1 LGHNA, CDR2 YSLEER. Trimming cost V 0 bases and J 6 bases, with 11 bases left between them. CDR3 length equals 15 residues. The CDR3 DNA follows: TGCGCCAGCAGCCAAGATCGCGCCTCTGATGAAAAACTGTTTTTT. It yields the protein CASSQDRASDEKLFF.

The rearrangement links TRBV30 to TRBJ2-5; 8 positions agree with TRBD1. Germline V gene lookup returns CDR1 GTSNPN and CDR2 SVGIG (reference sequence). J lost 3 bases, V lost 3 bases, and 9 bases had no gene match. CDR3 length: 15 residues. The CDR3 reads CAWRGLGQGEETQYF. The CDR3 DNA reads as TGTGCCTGGAGGGGTCTCGGACAGGGAGAAGAGACCCAGTACTTC.

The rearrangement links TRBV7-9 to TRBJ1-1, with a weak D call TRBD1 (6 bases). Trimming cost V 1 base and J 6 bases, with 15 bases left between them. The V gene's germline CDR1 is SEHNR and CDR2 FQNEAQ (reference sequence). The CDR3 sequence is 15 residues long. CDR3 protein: CASSLVGRGEPEAFF. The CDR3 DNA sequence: TGTGCCAGCAGCTTAGTCGGCAGGGGAGAACCTGAAGCTTTCTTT.

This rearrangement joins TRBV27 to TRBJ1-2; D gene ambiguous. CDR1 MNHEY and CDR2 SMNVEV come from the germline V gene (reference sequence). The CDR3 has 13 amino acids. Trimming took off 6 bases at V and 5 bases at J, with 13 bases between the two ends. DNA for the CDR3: TGTGCCAGCAGACCAGAGGCTCGGTATGGCTACACCTTC. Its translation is CASRPEARYGYTF.

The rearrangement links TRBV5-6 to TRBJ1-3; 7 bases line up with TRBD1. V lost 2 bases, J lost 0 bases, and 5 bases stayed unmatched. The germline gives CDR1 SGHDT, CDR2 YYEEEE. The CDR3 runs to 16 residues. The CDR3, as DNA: TGTGCCAGCAGCTTCAGGGGGGCACTCTCTGGAAACACCATATATTTT. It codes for CASSFRGALSGNTIYF.

The DNA of the CDR3 is TGTGCCACCAGCAGAGATTGGCTAGCGGGGGGCCAGGAGCAGTTCTTC. Translated: CATSRDWLAGGQEQFF. The chain carries TRBV15 and TRBJ2-1, with 11 bases aligning to TRBD2. This CDR3 is 16 amino acids long. Germline CDR1 is LNHNV and CDR2 is YYDKDF (reference sequence). The V and J ends lost 0 bases and 10 bases, in that order; junction bases with no gene match: 8. Looking up the rest from reference TRBV15 and TRBJ2-1 gives the full variable domain: DAMVIQNPRYQVTQFGKPVTLSCSQTLNHNVMYWYQQKSSQAPKLLFHYYDKDFNNEADTPDNFQSRRPNTSFCFLDIRSPGLGDTAMYLCATSRDWLAGGQEQFFGPGTRLTVL.

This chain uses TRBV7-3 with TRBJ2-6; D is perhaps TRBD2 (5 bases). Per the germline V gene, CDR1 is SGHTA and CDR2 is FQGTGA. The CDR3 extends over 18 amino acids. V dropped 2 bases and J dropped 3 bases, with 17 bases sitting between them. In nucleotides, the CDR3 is TGTGCCAGCAGCTTATTCGGGGTCTCGCAAGGTGGGGCCAACGTCCTGACTTTC. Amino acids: CASSLFGVSQGGANVLTF. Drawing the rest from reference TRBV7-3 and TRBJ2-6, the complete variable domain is GAGVSQTPSNKVTEKGKYVELRCDPISGHTALYWYRQSLGQGPEFLIYFQGTGAADDSGLPNDRFFAVRPEGSVSTLKIQRTERGDSAVYLCASSLFGVSQGGANVLTFGAGSRLTVL.

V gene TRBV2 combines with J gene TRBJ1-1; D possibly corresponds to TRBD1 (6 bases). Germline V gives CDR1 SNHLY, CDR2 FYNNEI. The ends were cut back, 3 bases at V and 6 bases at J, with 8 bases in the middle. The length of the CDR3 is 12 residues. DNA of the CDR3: TGTGCCAGCAGTGACAGGGGATCTGAAGCTTTCTTT. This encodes CASSDRGSEAFF.

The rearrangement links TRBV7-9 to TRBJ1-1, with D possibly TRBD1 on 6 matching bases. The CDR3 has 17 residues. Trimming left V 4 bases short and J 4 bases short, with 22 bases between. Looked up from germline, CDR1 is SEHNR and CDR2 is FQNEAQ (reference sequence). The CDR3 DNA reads TGTGCCAGCAGCTCCCAACACCAGAGGGGGGGGTCCACTGAAGCTTTCTTT. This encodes CASSSQHQRGGSTEAFF.